This TCR beta chain was recorded in a study of cytomegalovirus exposure and HLA in healthy donors (dated 2017 in TCRdb). Notes on the research overall: An earlier analysis of 550 to 700 of the donors reported 250 to 300 Gb of sequence data and some 120 million unique TCR beta sequences from some 180 million T cells. An early release that covered some 630 HLA-typed donors contained 300 to 350 gigabases of sequencing data and tens of millions of unique TCR sequences. The genetic ancestry cluster associated with self-reported Caucasian donors included over 65% of the roughly 380 genotyped donors. The study aimed to test whether signatures of past pathogen exposure could be identified by cataloging public T cell receptors. The study used immunosequencing to profile the T cell repertoires of several hundred subjects and linked those repertoires to cytomegalovirus serostatus. Along with the approximately 670-subject first cohort, a separate validation cohort of over 90 different subjects was used. To predict cytomegalovirus infection status, the study combined high-throughput TCR immunosequencing, statistical association of individual TCRs with disease status, and machine learning. To study patterns of TCR occurrence, a later analysis re-analyzed previously published TCR beta repertoires from just over 650 donors and added high-resolution HLA genotyping. In the later analysis, no new phenotypic data were used to find candidate immune exposures; instead, reliance was placed on TCR beta sequences and their occurrence across donors. To decide whether each TCR beta V gene segment behaved as functional or pseudogenic, an earlier analysis of over 500 of the donors relied on high-throughput TCR beta sequencing. Donor age, sex, ethnicity and CMV serostatus were compiled alongside the repertoire data. Genome-wide SNP genotypes for about 65% of the 666 donors were used in a later genetic analysis, which treated that subset as a discovery cohort. All discovery cohort repertoires had been generated on a single sequencing platform. Class I and class II HLA loci were covered by the typing at four-digit resolution. The number of typed donors differed by locus: about 620-640 for A, B, C, DRB1 and DQB1; approximately 520 for DQA1; around 610 for DPA1; and approximately 450 for DPB1. Several DR-DQ haplotypes were treated as single units for association and clustering because of strong linkage in the cohort. Among a few hundred genotyped donors of the cohort, an average of about 240,000 unique TCR beta nucleotide sequences were sequenced per donor, about a sixth of them non-productive. Study-wide findings and limitations: The presence/absence analyses assumed that sequencing depth was roughly uniform across donors, and that assumption may not be true. Specific HLA alleles were associated with some 15,000 TCR beta sequences at a false discovery rate of 0.05 in a later analysis. Most CMV-associated TCR beta chains appeared to be HLA-restricted in a later analysis, and the HLA associations seemed to be driven largely by CMV exposure. A later analysis found that HLA-associated TCR beta chains were more clonally expanded and had lower generation probabilities than equally common non-associated chains. Some IMGT-functional V segments, including TRBV6-2 and TRBV6-3, could not be told apart with the 87-base-pair reads, so those segments were excluded. Because some donors lacked HLA typing at each locus, the association tests relied only on the typed subset. Linkage disequilibrium might explain the correlated functional status among segregating V segments, but an unknown experimental factor could not be excluded. Cytomegalovirus status was reported to be diagnosed by the classifier with high specificity and sensitivity in both the original and validation cohorts. The study gave a list of over 150 TCR beta chains associated with cytomegalovirus. In vitro tests confirmed that a few of the cytomegalovirus-associated TCR beta chains recognize cytomegalovirus antigens. Broadly in line with IMGT annotations, most TCR beta V segments showed up in productive rearrangements about 87% or about 30% of the time in an earlier analysis of around 550 of the donors. A cluster of highly shared sequence variants was judged likely to represent a technical artifact of the sequencing pipeline. A further reported finding was that TCR beta sequences accurately predicted the HLA-A and HLA-B alleles for most subjects in the first cohort. According to a later analysis, TCR association rates differed among HLA loci, with DRB1 alleles showing the most associated TCRs and HLA-C alleles showing the fewest. Because counts were too low, seventeen rarely observed V segments, including chromosome 9 orphons, were left out of the earlier analysis of approximately 580 of the donors. A later genetic analysis associated a missense DCLRE1C variant with V-gene and J-gene trimming of TCR beta chains, and an independent cohort replicated the association. The only immune exposure information available for the cohort was CMV serostatus. Most TCR sequences were seen in very few donors, while some public TCRs were found in many individuals. In a later analysis, several top co-occurrence clusters were reported to appear linked to parvovirus B19, influenza, CMV and Epstein-Barr virus. When HLA alleles, especially DR and DQ, strongly co-occurred, attributing TCR associations to individual alleles was difficult. It was suggested by the authors that the approach could potentially be generalized to other disease states and immunological phenotypes. This cohort had only TCR beta chains sequenced, and the lack of alpha or paired-chain data limited which features could be detected. A later genetic analysis reported fewer N-insertions in productive TCRs among donors in an Asian-associated ancestry cluster than the roughly 640-donor mean.

In total, approximately 690 healthy bone marrow donors made up the cohort. Cohort members were all nominally healthy when sampled, although unrecorded immune exposures were likely present. The donor tested CMV seronegative, placing the donor among the 300 to 450 seronegative members of the cohort. A peripheral blood sample was provided by each donor, and peripheral blood mononuclear cells were used for TCR beta sequencing. The Qiagen DNeasy Blood Extraction Kit was used to extract genomic DNA from the blood cell samples. A remark on this clone: Its antigen remains undetermined. Qualities for individual bases were not recorded, and no much larger clone is one base off.

Libraries were built with the immunoSEQ multiplex PCR assay. A mixture of 60 forward primers for TCR Vbeta segments and 13 reverse primers for TCR Jbeta segments was used in the multiplex PCR. The CDR3 region of rearranged TCR beta genes was amplified from genomic DNA by a multiplex PCR assay. The Illumina HiSeq System was used to sequence the amplified TCR beta libraries as 87-base-pair reads. On the study's bioinformatics: In a later analysis, around 80 million unique TCR beta chains were counted across the approximately 620 repertoires, and roughly 10 million of these chains were shared by at least two donors. Raw reads were error-corrected and collapsed into unique sequences with a nearest-neighbor algorithm that merged closely related sequences to remove PCR and sequencing errors. CDR3 sequences were aligned to IMGT reference sequences to assign V, D and J gene segments. For a sequence to be retained, a match of at least six nucleotides was required to both a V gene segment and a J gene segment. Rearrangements were classified as productive when the CDR3 lacked stop codons and remained in frame with V and J, and all other rearrangements were classified as non-productive. Following IMGT convention, CDR3 was defined as the stretch from the second conserved V-encoded cysteine up to the conserved J-encoded phenylalanine. The earlier analysis of 500 to 650 of the donors excluded any sequence lacking an unambiguous match to a single V gene segment. In an earlier analysis of around 590 of the donors, a V segment was called functional when productive rearrangements were above 56.7%, and segregating when the standard deviation between donors exceeded 5%. A statistical classification framework was built for diagnosing cytomegalovirus status from the catalog of TCR beta chain sequences. In a later analysis, V and J genes were assigned by comparing TCR nucleotide sequences against IMGT/GENE-DB human TR gene sequences. Using the TCRdist pipeline, a later analysis assigned CDR3 sequences along with most-parsimonious VDJ recombination scenarios. In a later analysis, each TCR beta chain was defined by its CDR3 amino acid sequence together with its V-gene family, and reads without a unique V-gene family were excluded. A later analysis removed several hundred highly shared, low-generation-probability nucleotide sequences to deal with suspected cross-contamination and a sequencing artifact. A later analysis calculated a clonal expansion index for each public chain from normalized within-repertoire ranks of inferred template counts. In a later analysis, generation probabilities were computed using a VDJ recombination model fitted to out-of-frame rearrangements, and the results were checked against IGoR. A later analysis scored TCR-TCR, TCR-HLA and TCR-CMV co-occurrence with hypergeometric tests, applying a repertoire-size bias correction to TCR pairs. False discovery rates were estimated in a later analysis by permuting HLA or CMV assignments 20 times. In a later analysis, co-occurring TCRs were grouped using DBSCAN, and TCRdist sequence similarity was added for clustering within HLA-allele-positive subsets. Repertoires with fewer than 30,000 or more than 120,000 public chains, plus five repertoires with anomalous nucleotide sharing, were excluded from co-occurrence clustering. Here the immuneACCESS table is served through TCRdb, limited to in-frame sequences with V and J called. Missing clones are a known gap in these copies; in checked studies unresolved V genes cover under half, and the rest lacks a known reason. D and trimming were read from the DNA, whereas the V and J calls and clone size are those reported in that table. The sample includes roughly 250,000 clones, with around 80% observed a single time. The ten most abundant clones make up roughly 0.31% of the sample.

The CDR3 runs 15 residues from the cysteine to the phenylalanine. Only the CDR3 part of the read is kept: 45 bases, read in frame from the first base. CDR1 and CDR2 are drawn from the germline V gene: MNHEY, SVGAGI. V is cut back by 5 bases and J by 0 bases, with 4 bases in the junction unmatched. This clonotype was sampled from a girl aged 2-10 years in good health and CMV-seronegative. The sequenced sample consisted of PBMCs. Recombination connected TRBV6-5 to TRBJ2-1; 7 central nucleotides agree with TRBD2. CDR3 protein: CASSSTSDSYNEQFF. The sequence in DNA is TGTGCCAGCAGTAGCACTAGCGACTCCTACAATGAGCAGTTCTTC.